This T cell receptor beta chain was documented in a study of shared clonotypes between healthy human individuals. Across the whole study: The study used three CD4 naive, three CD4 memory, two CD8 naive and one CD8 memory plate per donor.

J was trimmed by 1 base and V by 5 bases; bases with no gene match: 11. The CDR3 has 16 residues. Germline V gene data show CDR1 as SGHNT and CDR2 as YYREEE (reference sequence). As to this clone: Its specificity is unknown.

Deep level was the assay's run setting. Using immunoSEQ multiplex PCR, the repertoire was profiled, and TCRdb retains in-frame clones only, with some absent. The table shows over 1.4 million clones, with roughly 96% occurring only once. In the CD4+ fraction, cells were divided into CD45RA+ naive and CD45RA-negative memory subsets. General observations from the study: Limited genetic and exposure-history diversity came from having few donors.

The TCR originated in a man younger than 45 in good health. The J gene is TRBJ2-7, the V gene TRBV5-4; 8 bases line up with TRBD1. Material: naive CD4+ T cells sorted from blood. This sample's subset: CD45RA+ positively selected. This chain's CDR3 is CASSRPTGDVSYEQYF. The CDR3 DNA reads TGTGCCAGCAGTCGGCCGACAGGGGACGTTTCCTACGAGCAGTACTTC.